These 18 T cell receptor beta chains came from one sample sequenced in a study of cytomegalovirus exposure and HLA in healthy donors. PCR primers comprised 60 Vbeta and 13 Jbeta primers. Using immunoSEQ multiplex PCR, the repertoire was profiled, and TCRdb retains in-frame clones only, with some absent. The repertoire consists of about 210,000 clones, with around 80% occurring once and the leading ten covering about 0.47%. The sample taken for sequencing was PBMCs. These receptors all come from a boy between 5 and 17 years old in good health and CMV-seronegative.

The table lists this clone with a few counts. V is TRBV19 and J is TRBJ2-1, with TRBD1 identical over 9 bases. The V and J ends lost 1 base and 4 bases, in that order; junction bases with no gene match: 2. The CDR3 runs to 15 residues. The germline gives CDR1 LNHDA, CDR2 SQIVND (reference sequence). DNA for the CDR3: TGTGCCAGTAGTATAGTGGGGACAGGGTACAATGAGCAGTTCTTC. Protein product: CASSIVGTGYNEQFF. Full variable domain (outside the CDR3, taken from reference TRBV19 and TRBJ2-1): DGGITQSPKYLFRKEGQNVTLSCEQNLNHDAMYWYRQDPGQGLRLIYYSQIVNDFQKGDIAEGYSVSREKKESFPLTVTSAQKNPTAFYLCASSIVGTGYNEQFFGPGTRLTVL.

This clone was seen only a few times. This chain links TRBV5-5 with TRBJ2-1; unclear D gene. The V and J ends lost 0 bases and 5 bases respectively, with 3 bases between them. The CDR3 has 12 residues. Germline-derived CDR1 and CDR2 are SGHKS and YYEKEE (reference sequence). CDR3 sequence reads: CASSLADNEQFF. CDR3 sequence (DNA): TGTGCCAGCAGCTTGGCGGACAATGAGCAGTTCTTC.

The chain employs TRBV5-5 and TRBJ2-7; D call uncertain. The CDR3 spans 15 residues. V lost 4 bases, J lost 2 bases, and 16 bases lay in between. The germline CDR1 and CDR2 sequences are SGHKS and YYEKEE (reference sequence). The CDR3 reads CASSQHGPLAYEQYF. CDR3 nucleotides: TGTGCCAGCAGCCAACACGGTCCCCTAGCCTACGAGCAGTACTTC.

The gene calls are TRBV2 and TRBJ2-7, with 7 nucleotides matching TRBD1. The CDR3 has 12 residues. The germline gives CDR1 SNHLY, CDR2 FYNNEI. J was trimmed by 4 bases and V by 5 bases; bases with no gene match: 2. Written as DNA, the CDR3 is TGTGCCAGCAGTTGGGACAGTTACGAGCAGTACTTC. It yields the protein CASSWDSYEQYF. Based on the CDR3 plus reference TRBV2 and TRBJ2-7, the full variable domain is EPEVTQTPSHQVTQMGQEVILRCVPISNHLYFYWYRQILGQKVEFLVSFYNNEISEKSEIFDDQFSVERPDGSNFTLKIRSTKLEDSAMYFCASSWDSYEQYFGPGTRLTVT.

This chain joins TRBV29-1 and TRBJ1-4; D is perhaps TRBD1 (5 bases). V was clipped by 4 bases and J by 4 bases, with 13 bases between them. CDR3 length: 14 amino acids. Germline assignment: CDR1 SQVTM and CDR2 ANQGSEA. Here the CDR3 reads CSVAEGTGNEKLFF. The CDR3 DNA follows: TGCAGCGTTGCGGAGGGGACGGGTAATGAAAAACTGTTTTTT.

The chain has TRBV9 and TRBJ1-3; 8 bases line up with TRBD1. CDR1 SGDLS and CDR2 YYNGEE come from the germline V gene. The CDR3 is 18 residues long. Trimming cost V 0 bases and J 3 bases; bases outside gene matches: 11. The CDR3 DNA reads as TGTGCCAGCAGCGTAGCCCCTTCTCGACAGGGGTATGGAAACACCATATATTTT. Protein product: CASSVAPSRQGYGNTIYF. Filled out from reference TRBV9 and TRBJ1-3, the complete variable domain reads DSGVTQTPKHLITATGQRVTLRCSPRSGDLSVYWYQQSLDQGLQFLIQYYNGEERAKGNILERFSAQQFPDLHSELNLSSLELGDSALYFCASSVAPSRQGYGNTIYFGEGSWLTVV.

The chain recombines TRBV9 with TRBJ2-2; 10 nucleotides agree with TRBD2. V lost 0 bases to trimming and J lost 7 bases; unmatched junction nucleotides: 6. CDR1 is SGDLS, CDR2 YYNGEE, per germline. The CDR3 is made up of 16 amino acids. CDR3 protein: CASSVGLAGAIGELFF. The DNA for the CDR3 is TGTGCCAGCAGCGTAGGGCTAGCGGGAGCTATCGGGGAGCTGTTTTTT.

V and J are TRBV10-1 and TRBJ1-1; a possible D gene is TRBD1 (6 bases). Trimming took off 1 base at V and 6 bases at J, with 9 bases between the two ends. The germline gives CDR1 WNHNN, CDR2 SYGVQD (reference sequence). CDR3 size: 13 residues. CDR3 sequence: CASSEYRDSEAFF. CDR3 coding DNA: TGCGCCAGCAGTGAGTACAGGGATTCTGAAGCTTTCTTT.

The chain joins TRBV7-2 to TRBJ2-5; 7 nucleotides align to TRBD1. There are 13 residues in the CDR3. Germline V gene data show CDR1 as SGHTA and CDR2 as FQGNSA. V shed 3 bases, J shed 9 bases, and the junction held 7 bases outside the gene matches. Here the CDR3 reads CASSFGDSVAQYF. The CDR3 coding sequence is TGTGCCAGCAGCTTTGGGGACAGCGTGGCCCAGTACTTC.

This chain joins TRBV25-1 and TRBJ1-2; D may be TRBD1 (6 bases). CDR3 length: 13 residues. CDR1 is MGHDK, CDR2 SYGVNS, per germline. The V and J ends lost 4 bases and 4 bases respectively, with 10 bases between them. CDR3 residues: CASSAGEGYGYTF. For the CDR3, the DNA is TGTGCCAGCAGTGCAGGGGAGGGCTATGGCTACACCTTC.

Regarding this clone: Within the sample, other DNA sequences also encode this same CDR3. The genes are TRBV19 and TRBJ2-7; 9 bases agree with TRBD1. The CDR3 totals 14 residues. With 3 bases clipped from V and 2 bases from J, the junction kept 2 bases outside the gene matches. Looked up from germline, CDR1 is LNHDA and CDR2 is SQIVND (reference sequence). The CDR3 reads CASSIGDRAYEQYF. Here the CDR3 DNA reads TGTGCCAGTAGTATTGGGGACAGGGCCTACGAGCAGTACTTC.

This clone was seen a few times. V gene TRBV7-9 combines with J gene TRBJ2-2, with 10 bases aligning to TRBD2. Trimming took 5 bases from V and 7 from J; bases not matched to a gene: 4. Germline values: CDR1 SEHNR, CDR2 FQNEAQ (reference sequence). The CDR3 is made up of 14 amino acids. The CDR3 DNA sequence: TGTGCCAGCAGCCCCGGACTAGCGGTCGGGGAGCTGTTTTTT. Translating gives CASSPGLAVGELFF.

V usage is TRBV4-1 and J usage is TRBJ2-7; TRBD2 agrees at 9 bases. In germline, CDR1 is MGHRA, CDR2 YSYEKL. With V trimmed by 1 base and J by 2 bases, 3 bases remained unmatched. This CDR3 is 15 amino acids long. CDR3 region: CASSQAPSGTYEQYF. The DNA for the CDR3 is TGCGCCAGCAGCCAAGCCCCTAGCGGGACCTACGAGCAGTACTTC.

CDR3 sequence: CASSPGGHREGVYGYTF. The CDR3 nucleotides read TGTGCCAGCAGCCCGGGAGGGCACAGGGAGGGGGTCTATGGCTACACCTTC. The chain uses TRBV7-9 and TRBJ1-2, with D perhaps matching TRBD1 (6 bases). Trimming removed 5 bases at V and 4 bases at J, with 23 bases between. Germline V gene data show CDR1 as SEHNR and CDR2 as FQNEAQ (reference sequence). CDR3 size: 17 residues.

This chain uses TRBV5-1 with TRBJ1-1; a possible D gene is TRBD1 (5 bases). Germline V gene lookup returns CDR1 SGHRS and CDR2 YFSETQ. CDR3 size: 15 residues. Trimming removed 0 bases from V and 0 bases from J, with 9 bases in between. In DNA, the CDR3 is TGCGCCAGCAGCTTGGGGGCCAGGGTGAACACTGAAGCTTTCTTT. Translated: CASSLGARVNTEAFF. Full variable domain (outside the CDR3, taken from reference TRBV5-1 and TRBJ1-1): KAGVTQTPRYLIKTRGQQVTLSCSPISGHRSVSWYQQTPGQGLQFLFEYFSETQRNKGNFPGRFSGRQFSNSRSEMNVSTLELGDSALYLCASSLGARVNTEAFFGQGTRLTVV.

This chain joins TRBV19 and TRBJ1-1; the D gene is possibly TRBD1 (5 bases). Per the germline V gene, CDR1 is LNHDA and CDR2 is SQIVND (reference sequence). Trimming shortened V by 8 bases and J by 0 bases, and 16 bases separated the two germline ends. The CDR3 is 15 amino acids. In DNA form, the CDR3 reads TGTGCCAGTGGACAAGTGGCGAGACTGAACACTGAAGCTTTCTTT. It codes for CASGQVARLNTEAFF.

The V and J genes are TRBV5-5 and TRBJ1-5; TRBD1 is a possible D gene (5 bases). The CDR3 is 14 amino acids. V was cut by 3 bases and J by 2 bases, with 9 bases left in between. Looked up from germline, CDR1 is SGHKS and CDR2 is YYEKEE (reference sequence). The CDR3 coding sequence is TGTGCCAGCAGCTACGTAGGGGGCAATCAGCCCCAGCATTTT. It specifies CASSYVGGNQPQHF.

The chain couples TRBV18 to TRBJ2-2, with 8 positions matching TRBD1. The V segment lost 1 base and the J segment 4 bases; nucleotides outside the gene matches: 2. The germline V gene has CDR1 KGHSH and CDR2 LQKENI. The CDR3 loop spans 15 amino acids. For the CDR3, the DNA is TGTGCCAGCTCACCACGACAGGGGAGCACCGGGGAGCTGTTTTTT. Translation gives CASSPRQGSTGELFF.